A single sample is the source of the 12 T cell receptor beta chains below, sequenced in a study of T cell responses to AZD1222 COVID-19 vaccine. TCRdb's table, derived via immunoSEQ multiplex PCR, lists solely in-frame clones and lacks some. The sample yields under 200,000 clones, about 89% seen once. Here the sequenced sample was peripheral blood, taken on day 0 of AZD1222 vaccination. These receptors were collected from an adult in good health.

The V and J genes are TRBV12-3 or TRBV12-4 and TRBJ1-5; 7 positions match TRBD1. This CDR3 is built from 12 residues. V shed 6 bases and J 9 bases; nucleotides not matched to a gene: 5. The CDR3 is CASSPTGAPQHF. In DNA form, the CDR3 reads TGTGCCAGCAGCCCTACAGGGGCGCCCCAGCATTTT.

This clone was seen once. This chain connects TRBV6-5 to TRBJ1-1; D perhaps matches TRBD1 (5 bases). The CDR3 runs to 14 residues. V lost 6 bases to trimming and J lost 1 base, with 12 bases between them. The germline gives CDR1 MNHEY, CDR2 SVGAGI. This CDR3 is CASSLGLTNTEAFF. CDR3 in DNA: TGTGCCAGCAGCTTGGGGCTCACGAACACTGAAGCTTTCTTT.

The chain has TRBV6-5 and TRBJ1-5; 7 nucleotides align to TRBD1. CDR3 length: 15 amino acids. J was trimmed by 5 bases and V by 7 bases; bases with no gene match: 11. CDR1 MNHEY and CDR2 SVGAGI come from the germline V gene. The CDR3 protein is CASNRDSSLDQPQHF. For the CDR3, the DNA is TGTGCCAGCAACAGGGACAGTTCTTTGGATCAGCCCCAGCATTTT.

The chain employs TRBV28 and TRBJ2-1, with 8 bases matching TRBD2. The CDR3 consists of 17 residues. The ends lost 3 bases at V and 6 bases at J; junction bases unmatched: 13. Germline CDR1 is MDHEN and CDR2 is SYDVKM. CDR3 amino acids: CASSFMESGLGGNEQFF. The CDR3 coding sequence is TGTGCCAGCAGTTTTATGGAGTCGGGACTAGGGGGCAATGAGCAGTTCTTC. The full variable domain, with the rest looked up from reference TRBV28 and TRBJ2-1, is DVKVTQSSRYLVKRTGEKVFLECVQDMDHENMFWYRQDPGLGLRLIYFSYDVKMKEKGDIPEGYSVSREKKERFSLILESASTNQTSMYLCASSFMESGLGGNEQFFGPGTRLTVL.

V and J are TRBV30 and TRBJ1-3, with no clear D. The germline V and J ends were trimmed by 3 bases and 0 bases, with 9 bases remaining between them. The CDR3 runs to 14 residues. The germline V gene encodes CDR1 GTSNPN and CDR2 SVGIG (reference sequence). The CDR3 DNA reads TGTGCCTGGAGGGGGAGACGCTCTGGAAACACCATATATTTT. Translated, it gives CAWRGRRSGNTIYF.

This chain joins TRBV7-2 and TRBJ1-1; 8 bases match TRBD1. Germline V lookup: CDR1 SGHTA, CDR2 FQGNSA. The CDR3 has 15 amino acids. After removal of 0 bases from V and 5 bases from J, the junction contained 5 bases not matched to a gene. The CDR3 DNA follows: TGTGCCAGCAGCTTAGCGGGACAGGAGGGGACTGAAGCTTTCTTT. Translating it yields CASSLAGQEGTEAFF.

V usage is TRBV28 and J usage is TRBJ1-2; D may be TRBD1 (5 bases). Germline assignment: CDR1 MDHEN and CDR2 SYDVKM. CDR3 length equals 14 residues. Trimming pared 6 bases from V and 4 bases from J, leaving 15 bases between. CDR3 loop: CASRKGISIYGYTF. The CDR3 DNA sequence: TGTGCCAGCAGAAAGGGGATCTCAATCTATGGCTACACCTTC.

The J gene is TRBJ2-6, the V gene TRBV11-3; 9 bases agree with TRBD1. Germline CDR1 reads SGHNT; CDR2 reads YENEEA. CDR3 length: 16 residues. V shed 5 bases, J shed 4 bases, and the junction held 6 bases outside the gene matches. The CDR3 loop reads CASSLGQGAGANVLTF. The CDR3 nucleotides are TGTGCCAGCAGCCTGGGACAGGGTGCAGGGGCCAACGTCCTGACTTTC.

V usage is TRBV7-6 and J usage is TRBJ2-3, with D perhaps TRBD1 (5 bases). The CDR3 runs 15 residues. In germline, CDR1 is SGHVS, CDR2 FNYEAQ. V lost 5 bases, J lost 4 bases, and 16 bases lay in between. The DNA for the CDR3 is TGTGCCAGCAGCCCGAGATCAGGGTCGGCAGATACGCAGTATTTT. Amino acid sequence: CASSPRSGSADTQYF.

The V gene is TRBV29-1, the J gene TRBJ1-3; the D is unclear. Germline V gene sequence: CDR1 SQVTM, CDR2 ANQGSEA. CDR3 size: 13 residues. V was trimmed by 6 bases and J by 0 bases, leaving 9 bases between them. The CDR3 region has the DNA TGCAGCGTAGTCTTAGTCTCTGGAAACACCATATATTTT. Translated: CSVVLVSGNTIYF.

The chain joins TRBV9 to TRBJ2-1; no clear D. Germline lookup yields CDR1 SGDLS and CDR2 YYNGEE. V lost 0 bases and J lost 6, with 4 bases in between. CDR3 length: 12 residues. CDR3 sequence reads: CASSVAPNEQFF. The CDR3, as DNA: TGTGCCAGCAGCGTAGCACCCAATGAGCAGTTCTTC.

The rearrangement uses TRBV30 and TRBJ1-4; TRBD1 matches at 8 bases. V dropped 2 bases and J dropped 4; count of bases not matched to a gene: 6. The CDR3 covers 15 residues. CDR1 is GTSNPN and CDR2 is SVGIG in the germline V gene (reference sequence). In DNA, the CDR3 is TGTGCCTGGAGTCTTTGGACAGGGAGTAATGAAAAACTGTTTTTT. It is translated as CAWSLWTGSNEKLFF.